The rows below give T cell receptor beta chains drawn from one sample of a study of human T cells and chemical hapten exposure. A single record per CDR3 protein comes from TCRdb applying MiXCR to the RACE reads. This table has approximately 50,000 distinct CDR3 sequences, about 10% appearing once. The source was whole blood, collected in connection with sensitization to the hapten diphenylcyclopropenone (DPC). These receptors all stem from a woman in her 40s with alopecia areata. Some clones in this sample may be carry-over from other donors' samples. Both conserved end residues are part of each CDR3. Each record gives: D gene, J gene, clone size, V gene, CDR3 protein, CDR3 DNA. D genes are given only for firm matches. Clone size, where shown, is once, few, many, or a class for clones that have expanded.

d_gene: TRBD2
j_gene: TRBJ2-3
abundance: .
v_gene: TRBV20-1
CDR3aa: CSAPRPGGTDTQYF
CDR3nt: TGCAGTGCTCCCAGGCCGGGAGGCACCGATACGCAGTATTTT

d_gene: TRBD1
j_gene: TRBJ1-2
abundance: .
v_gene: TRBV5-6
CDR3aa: CASSLPRDRSYGYTF
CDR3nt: TGTGCCAGCAGCTTACCCCGGGACAGGAGCTATGGCTACACCTTC

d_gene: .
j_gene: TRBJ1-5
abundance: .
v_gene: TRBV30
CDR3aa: CAWSPVGPSNQPQHF
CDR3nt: TGTGCCTGGAGTCCAGTGGGGCCGAGCAATCAGCCCCAGCATTTT

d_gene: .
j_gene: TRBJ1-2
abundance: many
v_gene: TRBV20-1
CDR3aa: CSAPGTFWGYTF
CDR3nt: TGCAGTGCTCCAGGGACGTTCTGGGGCTACACCTTC

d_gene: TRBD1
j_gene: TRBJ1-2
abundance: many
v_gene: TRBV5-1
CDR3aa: CASSIGTGRGYTF
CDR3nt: TGCGCCAGCAGCATCGGGACAGGGCGCGGCTACACCTTC

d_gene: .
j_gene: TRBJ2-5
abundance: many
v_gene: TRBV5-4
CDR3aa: CASSLPGEETQYF
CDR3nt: TGTGCCAGCAGCTTGCCAGGTGAAGAGACCCAGTACTTC

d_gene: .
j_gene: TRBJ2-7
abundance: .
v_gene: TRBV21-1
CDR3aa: CASSNRAASYEQYF
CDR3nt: TGTGCCAGCAGCAATCGGGCGGCATCCTACGAGCAGTACTTC

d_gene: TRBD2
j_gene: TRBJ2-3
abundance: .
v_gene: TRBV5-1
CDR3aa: CASSLEGTSGDTQYF
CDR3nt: TGCGCCAGCAGCTTGGAAGGGACTAGCGGGGATACGCAGTATTTT

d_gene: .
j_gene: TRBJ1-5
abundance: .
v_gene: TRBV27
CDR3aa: CASSVTSSHQPQHF
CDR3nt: TGTGCCAGCAGCGTGACATCCTCTCATCAGCCCCAGCATTTT

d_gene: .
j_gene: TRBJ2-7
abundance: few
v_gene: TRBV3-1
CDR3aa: CASSLGGARNEQYF
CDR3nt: TGTGCCAGCAGCCTTGGGGGGGCCCGAAACGAGCAGTACTTC

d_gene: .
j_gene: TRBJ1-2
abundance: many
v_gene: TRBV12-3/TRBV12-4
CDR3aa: CASSSQAGSYGYTF
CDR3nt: TGTGCCAGCAGTTCTCAGGCAGGATCCTATGGCTACACCTTC

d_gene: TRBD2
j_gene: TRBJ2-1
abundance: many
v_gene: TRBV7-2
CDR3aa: CASSLGLAGGQGVEQFF
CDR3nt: TGTGCCAGCAGCCTGGGACTAGCGGGGGGCCAAGGTGTTGAGCAGTTCTTC

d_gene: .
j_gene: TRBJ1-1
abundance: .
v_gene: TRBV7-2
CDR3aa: CASSLDRWDTEAFF
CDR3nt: TGTGCCAGCAGCTTAGACAGATGGGACACTGAAGCTTTCTTT

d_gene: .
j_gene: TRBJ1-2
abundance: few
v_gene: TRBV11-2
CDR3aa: CASSLDANWGHTF
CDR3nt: TGTGCCAGCAGCTTAGATGCGAACTGGGGTCACACCTTC

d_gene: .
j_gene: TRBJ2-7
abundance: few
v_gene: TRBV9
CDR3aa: CASSVGSFTYEQYF
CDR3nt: TGTGCCAGCAGCGTAGGGAGTTTTACCTACGAGCAGTACTTC

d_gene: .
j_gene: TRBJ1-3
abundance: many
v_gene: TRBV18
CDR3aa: CASSPDMSAGNTIYF
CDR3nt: TGTGCCAGCTCACCGGACATGTCGGCTGGAAACACCATATATTTT

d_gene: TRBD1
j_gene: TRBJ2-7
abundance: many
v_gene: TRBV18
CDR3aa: CASSPPGQGTYEQYF
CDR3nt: TGTGCCAGCTCACCTCCGGGACAGGGCACCTACGAGCAGTACTTC

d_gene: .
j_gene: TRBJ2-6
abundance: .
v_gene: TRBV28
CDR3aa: CASSFLPSGANVLTF
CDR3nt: TGTGCCAGCAGTTTCCTCCCCTCTGGGGCCAACGTCCTGACTTTC

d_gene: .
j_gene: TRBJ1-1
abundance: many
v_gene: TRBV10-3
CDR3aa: CAISDRAVAEAFF
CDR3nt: TGTGCCATCAGTGACAGGGCGGTCGCTGAAGCTTTCTTT

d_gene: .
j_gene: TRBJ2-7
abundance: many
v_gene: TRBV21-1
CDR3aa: CASSKSPGGRLCEQYF
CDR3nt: TGTGCCAGCAGCAAGTCACCGGGGGGTCGTTTATGCGAGCAGTACTTC

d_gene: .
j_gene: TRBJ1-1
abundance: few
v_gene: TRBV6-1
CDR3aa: CASSAGITEAFF
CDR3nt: TGTGCCAGCAGCGCAGGGATCACTGAAGCTTTCTTT

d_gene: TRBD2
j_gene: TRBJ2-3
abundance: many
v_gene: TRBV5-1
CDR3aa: CASSFREREPGDTQYF
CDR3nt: TGCGCCAGCAGCTTCCGTGAGCGGGAGCCGGGAGATACGCAGTATTTT

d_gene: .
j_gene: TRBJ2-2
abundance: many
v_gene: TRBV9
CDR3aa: CASSVSLATGELFF
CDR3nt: TGTGCCAGCAGCGTCTCACTAGCCACCGGGGAGCTGTTTTTT

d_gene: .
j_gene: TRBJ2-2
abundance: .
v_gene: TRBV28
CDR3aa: CASTAFGGLFSGELFF
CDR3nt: TGTGCCAGCACCGCCTTCGGAGGACTATTCTCCGGGGAGCTGTTTTTT

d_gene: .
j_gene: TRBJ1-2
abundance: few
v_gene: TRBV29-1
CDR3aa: CSVEVRSAGTNYGYTF
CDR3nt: TGCAGCGTTGAAGTTCGTAGTGCCGGAACTAACTATGGCTACACCTTC

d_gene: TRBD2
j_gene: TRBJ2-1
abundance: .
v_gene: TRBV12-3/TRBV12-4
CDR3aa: CASSNRLAGFNEQFF
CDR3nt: TGTGCCAGCAGTAATCGACTAGCGGGCTTCAATGAGCAGTTCTTC

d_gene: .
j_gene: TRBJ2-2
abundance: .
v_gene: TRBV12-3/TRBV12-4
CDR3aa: CASSAGTAVAGELFF
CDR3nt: TGTGCCAGCAGTGCCGGGACCGCGGTGGCCGGGGAGCTGTTTTTT

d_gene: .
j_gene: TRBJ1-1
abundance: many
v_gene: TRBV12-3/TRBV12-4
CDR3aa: CASRPRRGNTEAFF
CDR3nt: TGTGCCAGCAGACCCCGAAGGGGGAACACTGAAGCTTTCTTT

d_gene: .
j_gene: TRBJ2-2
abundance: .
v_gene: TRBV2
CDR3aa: CASSEDRNTGELFF
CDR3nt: TGTGCCAGCAGCGAAGACAGAAACACCGGGGAGCTGTTTTTT

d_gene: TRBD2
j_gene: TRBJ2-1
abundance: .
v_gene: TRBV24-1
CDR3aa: CATSVGTSGRDEQFF
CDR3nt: TGTGCCACCAGTGTTGGGACTAGCGGGAGAGATGAGCAGTTCTTC

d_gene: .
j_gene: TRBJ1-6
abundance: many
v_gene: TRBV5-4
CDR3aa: CASSSGTPGNSPLHF
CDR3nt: TGTGCCAGCAGCTCAGGGACCCCAGGCAATTCACCCCTCCACTTT

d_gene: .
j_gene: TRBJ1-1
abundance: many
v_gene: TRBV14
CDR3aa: CASSQSRLGEAFF
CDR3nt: TGTGCCAGCAGCCAATCGAGACTCGGGGAAGCTTTCTTT

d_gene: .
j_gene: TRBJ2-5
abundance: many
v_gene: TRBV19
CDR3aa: CASSGGYQETQYF
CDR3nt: TGTGCTTCCTCGGGGGGCTATCAAGAGACCCAGTACTTC

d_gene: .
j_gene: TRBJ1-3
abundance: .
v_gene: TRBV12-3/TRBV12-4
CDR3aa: CASSLGMQGLGENTIYF
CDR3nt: TGTGCCAGCAGTTTAGGGATGCAGGGGCTGGGTGAAAACACCATATATTTT

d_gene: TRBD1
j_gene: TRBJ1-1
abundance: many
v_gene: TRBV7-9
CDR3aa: CAGRQGNTEAFF
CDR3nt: TGTGCCGGTCGACAGGGGAACACTGAAGCTTTCTTT

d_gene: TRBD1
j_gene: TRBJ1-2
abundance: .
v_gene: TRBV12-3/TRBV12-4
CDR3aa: CASSQQGAAYGYTF
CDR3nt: TGTGCCAGCAGTCAGCAGGGGGCTGCCTATGGCTACACCTTC

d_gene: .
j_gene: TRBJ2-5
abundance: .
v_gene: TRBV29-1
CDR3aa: CSVHWGGLETQYF
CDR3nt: TGCAGCGTCCACTGGGGGGGCTTGGAGACCCAGTACTTC

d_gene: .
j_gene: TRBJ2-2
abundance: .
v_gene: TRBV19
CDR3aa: CASSLGAKTGELFF
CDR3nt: TGTGCCAGTAGCTTAGGAGCCAAGACCGGGGAGCTGTTTTTT

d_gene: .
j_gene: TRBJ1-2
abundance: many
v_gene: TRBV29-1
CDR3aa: CSVEAGALSNYGYTF
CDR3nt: TGCAGCGTTGAAGCGGGGGCCCTTTCTAACTATGGCTACACCTTC

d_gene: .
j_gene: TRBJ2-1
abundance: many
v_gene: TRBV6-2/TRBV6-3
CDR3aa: CASSYPRGGIYNEQFF
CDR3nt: TGTGCCAGCAGTTACCCGAGGGGAGGCATCTACAATGAGCAGTTCTTC

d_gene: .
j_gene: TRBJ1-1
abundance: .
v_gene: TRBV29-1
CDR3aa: CSVTKGEAFF
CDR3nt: TGCAGCGTCACCAAGGGTGAAGCTTTCTTT

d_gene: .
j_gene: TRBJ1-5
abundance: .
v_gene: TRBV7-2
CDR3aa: CASSSISTNQPQHF
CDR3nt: TGTGCCAGCAGCTCCATCTCGACGAATCAGCCCCAGCATTTT

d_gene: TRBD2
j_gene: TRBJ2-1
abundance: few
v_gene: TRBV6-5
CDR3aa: CASSSPRTSGSNEQFF
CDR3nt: TGTGCCAGCAGTTCCCCCAGGACTAGCGGGAGTAATGAGCAGTTCTTC

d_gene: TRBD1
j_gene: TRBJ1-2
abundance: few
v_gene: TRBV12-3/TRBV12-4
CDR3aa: CASRGTGWFGGYTF
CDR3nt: TGTGCCAGCAGGGGGACAGGGTGGTTTGGCGGCTACACCTTC

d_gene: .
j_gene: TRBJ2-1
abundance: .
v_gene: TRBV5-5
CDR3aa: CASISTTGFDEQFF
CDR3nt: TGTGCCAGCATATCGACCACAGGGTTCGATGAGCAGTTCTTC

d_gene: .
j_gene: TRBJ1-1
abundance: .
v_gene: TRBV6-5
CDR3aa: CASSYSTGNTEAFF
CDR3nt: TGTGCCAGCAGTTATTCAACAGGGAACACTGAAGCTTTCTTT

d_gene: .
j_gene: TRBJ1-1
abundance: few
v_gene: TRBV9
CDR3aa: CASSPRGSTEAFF
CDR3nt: TGTGCCAGCAGCCCCCGGGGAAGCACTGAAGCTTTCTTT

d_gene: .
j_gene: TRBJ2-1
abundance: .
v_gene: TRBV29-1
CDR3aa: CSAPPSGDEQFF
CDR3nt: TGCAGCGCCCCCCCGTCCGGGGATGAGCAGTTCTTC

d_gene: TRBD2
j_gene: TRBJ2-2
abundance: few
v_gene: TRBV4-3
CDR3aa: CASSQVSGRRTGELFF
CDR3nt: TGCGCCAGCAGCCAAGTGAGCGGGAGACGCACCGGGGAGCTGTTTTTT

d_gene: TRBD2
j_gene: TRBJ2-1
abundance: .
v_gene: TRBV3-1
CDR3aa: CASSQGILAGADNEQFF
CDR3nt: TGTGCCAGCAGCCAGGGAATACTAGCGGGGGCCGACAATGAGCAGTTCTTC

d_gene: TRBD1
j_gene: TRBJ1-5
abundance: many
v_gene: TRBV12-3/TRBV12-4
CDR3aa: CASSPGTAMNQPQHF
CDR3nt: TGTGCCAGCAGCCCCGGGACAGCGATGAATCAGCCCCAGCATTTT

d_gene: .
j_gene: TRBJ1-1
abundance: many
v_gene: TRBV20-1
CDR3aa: CSARDPGMNTEAFF
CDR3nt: TGCAGTGCTAGAGACCCGGGAATGAACACTGAAGCTTTCTTT

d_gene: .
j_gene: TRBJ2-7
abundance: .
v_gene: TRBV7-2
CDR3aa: CASGLLGGLYEQYF
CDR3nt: TGTGCCAGCGGCTTATTAGGGGGGCTCTACGAGCAGTACTTC

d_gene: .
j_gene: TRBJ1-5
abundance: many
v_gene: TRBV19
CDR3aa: CASRKNSNQPQHF
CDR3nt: TGTGCCAGTAGGAAGAATAGCAATCAGCCCCAGCATTTT

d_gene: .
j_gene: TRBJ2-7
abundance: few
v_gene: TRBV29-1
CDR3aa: CSVGSYEQYF
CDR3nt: TGCAGCGTTGGGTCCTACGAGCAGTACTTC